Here is one TCR beta chain with its context. No antigen is known for it. Profiling relied on immunoSEQ multiplex PCR, and the TCRdb table lists in-frame clones only, not all of them. This sample has approximately 84,000 clones, with roughly nine tenths found just once. Germline V CDR1 and CDR2: LGHDT, YNNKEL (reference sequence). V lost 3 bases and J lost 10, with 18 bases in between. CDR3 length: 14 residues. The data were obtained in a study of T cell responses to AZD1222 COVID-19 vaccine. Study conclusions and caveats: The breadth and depth of Spike-specific TCRs increased once two AZD1222 doses had been given. Unmutated regions of variants are reportedly targeted by nearly half of spike-specific TCRs.

The source was peripheral blood, collected 28 days after the second AZD1222 dose. This chain joins TRBV3-1 (or the pseudogene TRBV3-2) and TRBJ1-1; no reliable D call. The sequence came from an adult who received the AZD1222 COVID-19 vaccine. CDR3 in DNA: TGTGCCAGCAGCCATCCGAAGGTCCTAGTTCGAGCTTTCTTT. This translates into CASSHPKVLVRAFF.